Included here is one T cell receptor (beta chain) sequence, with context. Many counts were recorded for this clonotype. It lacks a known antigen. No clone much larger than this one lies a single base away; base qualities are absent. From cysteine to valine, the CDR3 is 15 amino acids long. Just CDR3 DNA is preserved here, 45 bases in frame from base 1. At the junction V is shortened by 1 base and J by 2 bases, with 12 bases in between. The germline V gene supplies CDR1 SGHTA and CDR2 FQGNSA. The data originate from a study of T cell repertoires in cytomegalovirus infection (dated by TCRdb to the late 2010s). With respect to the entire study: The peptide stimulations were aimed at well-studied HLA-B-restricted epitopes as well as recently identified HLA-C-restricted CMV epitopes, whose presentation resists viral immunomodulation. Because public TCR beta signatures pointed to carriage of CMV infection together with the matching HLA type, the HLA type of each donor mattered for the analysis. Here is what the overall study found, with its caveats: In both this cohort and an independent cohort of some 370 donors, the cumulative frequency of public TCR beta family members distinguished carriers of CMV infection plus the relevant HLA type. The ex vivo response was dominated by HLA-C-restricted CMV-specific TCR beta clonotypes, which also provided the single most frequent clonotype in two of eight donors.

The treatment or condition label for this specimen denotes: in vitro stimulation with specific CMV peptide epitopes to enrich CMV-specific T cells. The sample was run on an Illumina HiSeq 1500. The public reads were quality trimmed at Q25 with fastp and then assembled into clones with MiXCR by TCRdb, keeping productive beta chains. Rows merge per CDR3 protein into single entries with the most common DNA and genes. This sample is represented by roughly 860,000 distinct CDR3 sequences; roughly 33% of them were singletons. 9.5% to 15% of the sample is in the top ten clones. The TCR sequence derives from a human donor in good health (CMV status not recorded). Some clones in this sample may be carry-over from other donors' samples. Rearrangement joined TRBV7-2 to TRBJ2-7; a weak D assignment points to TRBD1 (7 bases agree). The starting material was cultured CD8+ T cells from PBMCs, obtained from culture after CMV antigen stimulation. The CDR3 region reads CASSLGTGGPYEQYV. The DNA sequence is TGTGCCAGCAGCTTAGGGACAGGAGGGCCCTACGAGCAGTACGTC.